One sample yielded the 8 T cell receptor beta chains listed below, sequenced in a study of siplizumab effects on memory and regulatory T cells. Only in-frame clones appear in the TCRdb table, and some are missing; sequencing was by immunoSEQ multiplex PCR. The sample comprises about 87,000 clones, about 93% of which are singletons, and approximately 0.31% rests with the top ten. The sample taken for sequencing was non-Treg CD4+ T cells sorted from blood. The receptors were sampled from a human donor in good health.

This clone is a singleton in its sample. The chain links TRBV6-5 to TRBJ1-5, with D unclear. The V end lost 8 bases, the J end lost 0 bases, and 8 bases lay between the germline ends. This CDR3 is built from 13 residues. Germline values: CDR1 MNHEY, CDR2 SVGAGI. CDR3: CASAPYSNQPQHF. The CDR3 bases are TGTGCCAGCGCACCGTATAGCAATCAGCCCCAGCATTTT.

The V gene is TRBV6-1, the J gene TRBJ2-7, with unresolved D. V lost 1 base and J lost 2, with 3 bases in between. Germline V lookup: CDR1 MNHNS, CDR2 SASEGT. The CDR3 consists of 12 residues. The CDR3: CASSEVPYEQYF. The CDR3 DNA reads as TGTGCCAGCAGTGAAGTGCCCTACGAGCAGTACTTC.

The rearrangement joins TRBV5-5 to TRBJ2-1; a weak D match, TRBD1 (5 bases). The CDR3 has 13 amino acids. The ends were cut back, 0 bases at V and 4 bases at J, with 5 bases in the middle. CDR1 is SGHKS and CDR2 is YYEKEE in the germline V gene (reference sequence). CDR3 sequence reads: CASSLGQYNEQFF. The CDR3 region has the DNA TGTGCCAGCAGCTTGGGACAGTACAATGAGCAGTTCTTC.

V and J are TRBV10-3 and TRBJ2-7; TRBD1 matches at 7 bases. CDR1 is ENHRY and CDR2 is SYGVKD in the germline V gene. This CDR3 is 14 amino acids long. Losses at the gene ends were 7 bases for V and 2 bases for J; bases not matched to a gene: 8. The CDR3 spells CAIKGQGVTYEQYF. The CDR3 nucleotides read TGTGCCATCAAGGGTCAGGGGGTCACCTACGAGCAGTACTTC.

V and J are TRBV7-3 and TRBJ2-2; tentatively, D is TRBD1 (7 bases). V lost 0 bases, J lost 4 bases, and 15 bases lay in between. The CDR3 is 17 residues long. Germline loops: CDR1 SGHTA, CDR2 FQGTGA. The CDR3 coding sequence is TGTGCCAGCAGCTTAACGTTGTCAGGGGGACTCACCGGGGAGCTGTTTTTT. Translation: CASSLTLSGGLTGELFF.

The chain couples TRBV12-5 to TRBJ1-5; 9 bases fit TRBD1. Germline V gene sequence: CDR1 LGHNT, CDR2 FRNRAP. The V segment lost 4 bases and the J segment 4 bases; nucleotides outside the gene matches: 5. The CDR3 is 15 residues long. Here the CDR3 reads CASGWGTGTNQPQHF. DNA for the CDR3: TGTGCTAGTGGTTGGGGGACAGGGACAAATCAGCCCCAGCATTTT.

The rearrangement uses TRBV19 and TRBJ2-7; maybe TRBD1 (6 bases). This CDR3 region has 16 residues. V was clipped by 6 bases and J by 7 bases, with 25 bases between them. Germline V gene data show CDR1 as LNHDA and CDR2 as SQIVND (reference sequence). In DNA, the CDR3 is TGTGCCAGTAGCCCCTTACAGGGCAGAGGAAGGTCTGAGCAGTACTTC. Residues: CASSPLQGRGRSEQYF.

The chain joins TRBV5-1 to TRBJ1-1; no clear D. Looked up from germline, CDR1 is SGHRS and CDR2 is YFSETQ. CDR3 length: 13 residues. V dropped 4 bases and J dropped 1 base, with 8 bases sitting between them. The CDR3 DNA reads TGCGCCAGCAGCCGGGATGGGAACACTGAAGCTTTCTTT. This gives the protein CASSRDGNTEAFF.